A single sample is the source of the 15 T cell receptor beta chains below, sequenced in a study of OX40 agonist ivuxolimab in advanced cancers. Here immunoSEQ multiplex PCR was the method, and the copy in TCRdb shows in-frame clones only, minus some. The table includes about 24,000 clones, about 90% detected once. The source material was CD4+ or CD8+ T cells sorted from blood, sampled in a trial of the OX40 agonist ivuxolimab. All receptors come from an adult with an advanced solid tumor such as melanoma, head and neck, liver or kidney cancer.

This chain joins TRBV19 and TRBJ2-3; D may be TRBD1 (6 bases). V was trimmed by 7 bases and J by 5 bases, leaving 16 bases between them. Germline values: CDR1 LNHDA, CDR2 SQIVND (reference sequence). The CDR3 runs 14 residues. The CDR3, as DNA: TGTGCCAGTACTACATTGGGGGCTCTAGATACGCAGTATTTT. This codes for CASTTLGALDTQYF.

The V gene is TRBV18, the J gene TRBJ2-7, with 8 positions matching TRBD2. The CDR3 covers 16 residues. The junction had 9 bases not matched to a gene; V was cut back by 5 bases and J by 0 bases. CDR1 is KGHSH and CDR2 is LQKENI in the germline V gene. The CDR3 protein is CASSYPGGLSSYEQYF. For the CDR3, the DNA is TGTGCCAGCTCATATCCGGGGGGGCTGTCCTCCTACGAGCAGTACTTC.

This chain uses TRBV5-1 with TRBJ2-1, with TRBD2 identical over 8 bases. Germline V gives CDR1 SGHRS, CDR2 YFSETQ. The CDR3 extends over 15 amino acids. J was trimmed by 1 base and V by 1 base; bases with no gene match: 1. The CDR3 reads CASSLTSGSYNEQFF. The CDR3 DNA reads TGCGCCAGCAGCTTGACTAGCGGATCCTACAATGAGCAGTTCTTC.

The V call is TRBV7-9, the J call TRBJ2-7; D not resolved. The V gene lost 4 bases and the J gene lost 5 bases, with 18 bases spanning the gap. This CDR3 contains 15 residues. From germline, CDR1 is SEHNR and CDR2 FQNEAQ (reference sequence). The CDR3 bases are TGTGCCAGCAGCTACGGACGCTTTCAGCCCCACGAGCAGTACTTC. It translates to CASSYGRFQPHEQYF.

This clone was counted between two and nine times. The genes are TRBV28 and TRBJ2-1, with D possibly TRBD1 on 5 matching bases. V lost 2 bases and J 2 bases, leaving 16 bases between the germline ends. Germline lookup yields CDR1 MDHEN and CDR2 SYDVKM. The CDR3 sequence is 17 residues long. The CDR3 sequence: CASSLAPTGATYNEQFF. The CDR3 nucleotides read TGTGCCAGCAGTTTAGCCCCAACAGGCGCCACCTACAATGAGCAGTTCTTC. Combining the CDR3 with reference TRBV28 and TRBJ2-1 gives the whole variable domain DVKVTQSSRYLVKRTGEKVFLECVQDMDHENMFWYRQDPGLGLRLIYFSYDVKMKEKGDIPEGYSVSREKKERFSLILESASTNQTSMYLCASSLAPTGATYNEQFFGPGTRLTVL.

This clone was observed once. The V call is TRBV5-1, the J call TRBJ2-5; TRBD1 matches at 7 bases. The J call may not be correct, given that the DNA end is closer to TRBJ2-7. Germline V CDR1 and CDR2: SGHRS, YFSETQ. This CDR3 has 14 residues. The CDR3 reads CASSLTGQTYEQYF. CDR3 in DNA: TGCGCCAGCAGCTTAACGGGACAGACCTACGAGCAGTACTTC.

The chain couples TRBV9 to TRBJ2-1; 11 nucleotides line up with TRBD2. In germline, CDR1 is SGDLS, CDR2 YYNGEE. This CDR3 is 15 amino acids long. V trimming: 1 base; J trimming: 5 bases; junction bases outside the gene matches: 2. CDR3 amino acids: CASSVRTSGHNEQFF. CDR3 bases: TGTGCCAGCAGCGTACGGACTAGCGGGCACAATGAGCAGTTCTTC.

This clone was seen a single time. The V call is TRBV18, the J call TRBJ1-6, with D possibly being TRBD1 (6 bases). V lost 2 bases and J 6 bases, leaving 11 bases between the germline ends. Germline CDR1 KGHSH, CDR2 LQKENI. CDR3 length: 15 residues. The CDR3 region is CASSPSTGINSPLHF. The CDR3 DNA reads as TGTGCCAGCTCACCATCGACAGGAATTAATTCACCCCTCCACTTT.

This clone appeared a single time. This sequence joins TRBV11-1 and TRBJ2-7, with 9 bases fitting TRBD2. Germline V gene data show CDR1 as SGHAT and CDR2 as FQDESV (reference sequence). V was clipped by 5 bases and J by 3 bases; unmatched bases: 8. This CDR3 has 15 amino acids. In DNA form, the CDR3 reads TGTGCCAGCAGCCAGAGGTCAGCGGGAGGCTACGAGCAGTACTTC. Amino acids: CASSQRSAGGYEQYF.

The chain uses TRBV5-1 and TRBJ2-7, with 10 bases fitting TRBD2. V trimming: 3 bases; J trimming: 3 bases; junction bases outside the gene matches: 3. Germline CDR1 and CDR2: SGHRS and YFSETQ. The CDR3 is made up of 14 amino acids. CDR3 loop: CASSSWTSGYEQYF. CDR3 bases: TGCGCCAGCAGCTCTTGGACTAGCGGCTACGAGCAGTACTTC.

The chain recombines TRBV6-5 with TRBJ2-5; 13 bases agree with TRBD2. CDR1 is MNHEY and CDR2 is SVGAGI in the germline V gene. The CDR3 loop spans 15 amino acids. V was pared by 4 bases and J by 5 bases, with 4 bases of the junction left unmatched. The CDR3 here is CASSWTSGSGETQYF. DNA for the CDR3: TGTGCCAGCAGTTGGACTAGCGGGAGTGGGGAGACCCAGTACTTC.

The chain is built from TRBV29-1 and TRBJ2-3; maybe TRBD2 (6 bases). Per germline, CDR1 SQVTM and CDR2 ANQGSEA. The CDR3 runs to 12 residues. V was trimmed by 3 bases and J by 6 bases, leaving 10 bases between them. Here the CDR3 reads CSVDDGGDTQYF. The CDR3 DNA reads as TGCAGCGTTGATGATGGGGGGGATACGCAGTATTTT.

This chain links TRBV6-5 with TRBJ2-3; D remains ambiguous. The CDR3 runs to 16 residues. Deletions cut 0 bases from V and 2 bases from J, with 12 bases between. CDR1 is MNHEY, CDR2 SVGAGI, per germline. This CDR3 is CASSYSLDIPTDTQYF. The CDR3 DNA reads TGTGCCAGCAGTTACTCTCTCGACATCCCCACAGATACGCAGTATTTT.

The rearrangement joins TRBV9 to TRBJ1-1; TRBD1 matches at 7 bases. The trim removed 0 bases at V and 4 bases at J, leaving 3 bases unmatched. CDR3 length: 14 amino acids. The germline V gene encodes CDR1 SGDLS and CDR2 YYNGEE. CDR3 in DNA: TGTGCCAGCAGCGTAGACAGGGGTACCACTGAAGCTTTCTTT. It codes for CASSVDRGTTEAFF. Together with reference TRBV9 and TRBJ1-1, the CDR3 gives the full variable domain: DSGVTQTPKHLITATGQRVTLRCSPRSGDLSVYWYQQSLDQGLQFLIQYYNGEERAKGNILERFSAQQFPDLHSELNLSSLELGDSALYFCASSVDRGTTEAFFGQGTRLTVV.

V is TRBV5-1 and J is TRBJ2-2; 7 nucleotides agree with TRBD1. The junction had 5 bases not matched to a gene; V was cut back by 5 bases and J by 1 base. The CDR3 covers 15 residues. In germline, CDR1 is SGHRS, CDR2 YFSETQ. CDR3 residues: CASSTGTVNTGELFF. CDR3 in DNA: TGCGCCAGCAGTACCGGGACAGTGAACACCGGGGAGCTGTTTTTT.